This record concerns one T cell receptor (beta chain) sequence. Its antigen is undetermined. Thyroid surgery was preceded by no treatment in any patient. MiXCR reprocessed the PCR reads for TCRdb. The data show 20,000 or so clones, roughly a sixth seen once. This entry comes from a study of metastatic and nonmetastatic thyroid tumors. On the study more broadly: Both malignant and benign thyroid patients supplied peripheral blood and tumor or nodule tissue samples, across which the repertoires of these patients were then compared.

Trimming took off 3 bases at V and 2 bases at J, with 9 bases between the two ends. The germline V gene encodes CDR1 MGHRA and CDR2 YSYEKL. The CDR3 is 14 amino acids. Study-level findings and limits: Reported TCR beta diversity, measured in blood and tumor, was significantly higher for malignant thyroid tumors than for benign nodules.

This chain links TRBV4-1 with TRBJ2-3; no reliable D call. The sequenced sample was tumor tissue. This receptor was obtained from a female donor with papillary thyroid cancer or a benign thyroid nodule (not recorded which). Some clones in this sample may be carry-over from other donors' samples. The CDR3 loop is CASSQAGYTDTQYF. CDR3 in DNA: TGCGCCAGCAGCCAGGCTGGGTACACAGATACGCAGTATTTT.